The sequence of this TCR beta chain was determined in a study of blood T cell repertoires in COVID-19. Study in general: The origin of the acute and convalescent COVID-19 samples was the United States, Italy and Spain. In each case, the material was cDNA or gDNA derived from T cells, B-cell-depleted T cells, or PBMCs.

Method: immunoSEQ multiplex PCR; TCRdb's copy keeps in-frame clones and lacks some. The top ten clones hold over 0.85% of a sample with fewer than 250,000 clones, about 90% of them seen once. Participants were aged 18 to 89 years from more than 20 US areas. In the 2 weeks before study entry, exposed participants met a COVID-19 case, which was PCR-confirmed or clinician-diagnosed. V was clipped by 1 base and J by 5 bases, with 17 bases between them. The germline V gene encodes CDR1 MGHDK and CDR2 SYGVNS. This CDR3 has 16 amino acids. The sequenced sample consisted of PBMCs or T cells enriched from blood (not recorded which). This sequence was found in a man aged 50 to 59 who had been exposed to COVID-19. The J gene is TRBJ1-1, the V gene TRBV25-1; TRBD1 might be the D (5 bases). The CDR3 DNA reads as TGTGCCAGCAGTGAATCGCTTGGAGGGGTTGCGACTGAAGCTTTCTTT. Its translation is CASSESLGGVATEAFF.